This TCR beta chain derives from a study of blood T cells in healthy people across ages (dated by TCRdb to the mid-2010s). With regard to the full study: In model experiments, template switching captured roughly one uniquely barcoded TCR beta cDNA molecule for every two T cells. Two additional independent replicas of 1 million unique cDNA reads from the same blood draw were analyzed for two donors (one aged 18 to 30 and one aged 80 or older). Age-related changes in TCR beta repertoire diversity were measured in the study by deep sequencing normalized with unique cDNA molecular identifiers. To avoid experimental bias, donors of different ages were distributed randomly across sequencing lanes. The donors were split into four age groups: young (average about 15 years), middle-aged (roughly 42), aged (more than 60) and long-lived (approximately 80).

Preparation of the library involved 5' RACE. TCRdb records Illumina HiSeq 2500 as the sequencer. A second roughly 6 to 12 cycle PCR used a sample-barcoded 5' primer and a J-beta primer mix. A unique molecular identifier was introduced onto each TCR beta cDNA molecule by a template-switch 5' adaptor carrying 12 random nucleotides. At least 2.5 million CDR3-containing paired-end reads were obtained from each sample. First-strand cDNA was synthesized from all RNA with the Mint cDNA synthesis kit, primed by a TRBC-specific oligonucleotide. After uracil-DNA glycosylase treatment, a first 18-cycle PCR used universal primers M1SS and BC2_uni_R on all cDNA. The authors' analysis ran thus. For normalization, 1 million high-quality reads were randomly selected from each sample, with every read carrying a distinct molecular identifier. Instead of being binned into consensus sequences, reads that shared molecular identifiers were thrown out. MiTCR, set to a Q25 quality threshold and the strictest error-elimination algorithm, was used for CDR3 identification, clonotype clustering and error correction. A nonparametric unseen species model with Euler transformation was used to estimate lower-bound total TCR beta diversity. The public reads were reanalyzed by TCRdb: fastp trimming at Q25, MiXCR alignment, in-frame beta chains only. Duplicate CDR3 protein sequences are folded into a single record with the most common DNA and genes. The V and J calls here are based on TCRdb, not the publication. The sample table shows some 900,000 distinct CDR3 sequences, and 29% are seen once. In total, the top ten clones hold approximately 15% of the sample.

In its sample, this clonotype was seen many times. Its antigen specificity is not known. Base qualities are not at hand, and no much larger clone is one base apart. What the research found in general, with its limitations: As age increased, observed TCR beta diversity per million T cells dropped in a roughly linear way, and a significant reduction was already evident by age 40. The CMV infection status of donors was not known, potentially confounding age-related changes in expanded clonotypes. Conclusive comparison of naive and antigen-experienced compartments was prevented by the profiling of bulk unsorted PBMCs. The long-lived group showed more naive CD4+ T cells, fewer expanded clones and increased TCR diversity than the aged group, suggesting age selection. A strong correlation was found between observed TCR beta diversity and the percentage of naive T cells measured by flow cytometry. Estimates of total diversity based on one million sequenced T cells were regarded as lower bounds and as underestimates.

Systemically healthy Caucasian individuals from Russia, 39 in total and aged about 6 to 95 years, were included as donors. Approximately 9 milliliters of peripheral blood were collected from each donor into EDTA-treated Vacutainer tubes. Ficoll-Paque density-gradient centrifugation was used to isolate PBMCs, with at least 7 million obtained per sample. Trizol reagent was used to extract total RNA from PBMCs, with at least 6 micrograms per sample. The percentages of naive CD45RAhigh/CD27high T cells were determined by flow cytometry on a PBMC aliquot from every donor. The source is a woman older than 75 in good health. The sample consisted of blood.

Here the CDR3 is given as CASTQGAGGFEQYF. The nucleotide sequence is given as TGTGCCAGCACCCAAGGGGCAGGGGGGTTTGAGCAGTACTTC. This sequence uses TRBV28 and TRBJ2-7, with TRBD1 perhaps the D gene, on 7 matching bases. The CDR3 goes from the cysteine to the phenylalanine over 14 residues. The only DNA kept is the CDR3, 42 bases in frame from the first base. CDR1 and CDR2 are drawn from the germline V gene: MDHEN, SYDVKM. V was cut back by 7 bases and J by 7 bases, leaving a gap of 20 bases between them.